The 26 T cell receptor beta chains listed next were all sequenced from one sample in a study of identical twins. Via MiXCR, TCRdb re-called the 5' RACE reads, giving one row per CDR3 protein. The top ten clones hold roughly 13% of a sample with roughly 720,000 distinct CDR3 sequences, approximately 18% of them seen once. These records were also assigned to another study, of T cells expressing NK-cell markers.

The sample comprised PBMCs. The receptors were gathered from a woman aged 18-35 years in good health.

The chain recombines TRBV13 with TRBJ2-7; TRBD2 matches 7 bases. The CDR3 is 15 residues long. Losses at the gene ends were 5 bases for V and 2 bases for J; bases not matched to a gene: 9. The germline CDR1 and CDR2 sequences are PRHDT and FYEKMQ (reference sequence). The CDR3 DNA sequence: TGTGCCAGCAGCAGCCGGGACTACAACACCTACGAGCAGTACTTC. Translation: CASSSRDYNTYEQYF.

The chain links TRBV7-9 to TRBJ2-1, with 9 nucleotides matching TRBD2. CDR3 length equals 14 residues. The ends lost 5 bases at V and 14 bases at J; junction bases unmatched: 13. Germline V lookup: CDR1 SEHNR, CDR2 FQNEAQ (reference sequence). CDR3 in DNA: TGTGCCAGCAGCACTGGACTAGCGATTCACGGGGAGTTCTTC. Translating gives CASSTGLAIHGEFF.

This clonotype was counted a few times. The chain joins TRBV20-1 to TRBJ2-3; D gene uncertain. The CDR3 runs 14 residues. CDR1 DFQATT and CDR2 SNEGSKA come from the germline V gene (reference sequence). The V end was cut by 0 bases, the J end by 0 bases, with 7 bases between. The CDR3 bases are TGCAGTGCTAGAGACCCGACTAGCACAGATACGCAGTATTTT. Protein product: CSARDPTSTDTQYF.

This sequence joins TRBV6-2 or TRBV6-3 and TRBJ2-5, with D tentatively TRBD2 (5 bases). The CDR3 has 13 amino acids. V lost 6 bases and J 1 base, leaving 9 bases between the germline ends. CDR1 and CDR2 from the germline V gene are MNHEY and SVGEGT. In DNA form, the CDR3 reads TGTGCCAGCAGGATTACTAGCCAAGAGACCCAGTACTTC. This sequence encodes CASRITSQETQYF.

V is TRBV10-3 and J is TRBJ2-7; D gene uncertain. From germline, CDR1 is ENHRY and CDR2 SYGVKD. CDR3 length: 12 amino acids. V dropped 6 bases and J dropped 2 bases, with 8 bases sitting between them. DNA of the CDR3: TGTGCCATCAGGCCGGAGACCTACGAGCAGTACTTC. This translates into CAIRPETYEQYF.

The gene calls are TRBV4-3 and TRBJ2-3; D unresolved. This CDR3 has 15 residues. Germline V gene sequence: CDR1 LGHNA, CDR2 YSLEER. V dropped 2 bases and J dropped 8 bases, with 17 bases sitting between them. DNA of the CDR3: TGCGCCAGCAGCCAATGGGTTTCGGTAGCTCCTACGCAGTATTTT. Residues: CASSQWVSVAPTQYF.

The chain is built from TRBV11-2 and TRBJ2-1; 10 bases agree with TRBD2. V shed 0 bases, J shed 4 bases, and the junction held 15 bases outside the gene matches. The germline V gene encodes CDR1 SGHAT and CDR2 FQNNGV. CDR3 length equals 20 residues. CDR3 in amino acids: CASSLDGQGFDSGRYNEQFF. Written as DNA, the CDR3 is TGTGCCAGCAGCTTAGATGGGCAGGGGTTTGATAGCGGGAGGTACAATGAGCAGTTCTTC. Full variable domain (rest looked up from reference TRBV11-2 and TRBJ2-1): EAGVAQSPRYKIIEKRQSVAFWCNPISGHATLYWYQQILGQGPKLLIQFQNNGVVDDSQLPKDRFSAERLKGVDSTLKIQPAKLEDSAVYLCASSLDGQGFDSGRYNEQFFGPGTRLTVL.

The V and J genes are TRBV27 and TRBJ2-3, with 9 bases matching TRBD2. The CDR3 sequence is 15 residues long. The trim removed 4 bases at V and 3 bases at J, leaving 5 bases unmatched. CDR1 and CDR2 (germline): MNHEY, SMNVEV (reference sequence). The CDR3 region has the DNA TGTGCCAGCAGTTGGAGTAGCGGGGGAACAGATACGCAGTATTTT. It codes for CASSWSSGGTDTQYF.

This rearrangement joins TRBV11-2 to TRBJ2-1; 9 nucleotides line up with TRBD1. J gave up 6 bases and V 5 bases, and 8 bases lay outside the gene matches. This CDR3 contains 15 residues. Germline CDR1 reads SGHAT; CDR2 reads FQNNGV. CDR3 residues: CASSPGTGFINEQFF. DNA of the CDR3: TGTGCCAGCAGCCCAGGGACAGGGTTTATCAATGAGCAGTTCTTC.

The CDR3 sequence is CASRPKQGRTPLHF. The CDR3 DNA is TGTGCCAGCAGACCGAAACAGGGAAGGACACCCCTCCACTTT. This chain links TRBV19 with TRBJ1-6; D is perhaps TRBD1 (6 bases). The CDR3 extends over 14 amino acids. Germline loops: CDR1 LNHDA, CDR2 SQIVND (reference sequence). V lost 9 bases and J 11 bases, leaving 20 bases between the germline ends.

The chain joins TRBV7-2 to TRBJ2-7, with 11 bases that match TRBD2. The CDR3 has 14 residues. V was clipped by 3 bases and J by 9 bases; unmatched bases: 7. CDR1 is SGHTA, CDR2 FQGNSA, per germline. CDR3 bases: TGTGCCAGCAGCTTCACTAGCGGGAGATATGGGCAGTACTTC. It codes for CASSFTSGRYGQYF. Drawing the rest from reference TRBV7-2 and TRBJ2-7, the complete variable domain is GAGVSQSPSNKVTEKGKDVELRCDPISGHTALYWYRQSLGQGLEFLIYFQGNSAPDKSGLPSDRFSAERTGGSVSTLTIQRTQQEDSAVYLCASSFTSGRYGQYFGPGTRLTVT.

This clonotype was seen more than once but under ten times. V gene TRBV6-5 combines with J gene TRBJ2-5, with D perhaps assigned TRBD1 or TRBD2 (5 bases each). Germline V gene sequence: CDR1 MNHEY, CDR2 SVGAGI. CDR3 length: 14 amino acids. Trimming pared 1 base from V and 5 bases from J, leaving 11 bases between. The CDR3 sequence: CASSYWDPGETQYF. The CDR3 DNA sequence: TGTGCCAGCAGTTACTGGGACCCTGGGGAGACCCAGTACTTC.

The sample holds a few counts of this clonotype. This chain links TRBV9 with TRBJ2-2; 13 bases line up with TRBD2. Germline trimming cut 2 bases from V and 4 bases from J; bases unmatched to any gene: 5. This CDR3 region has 17 residues. The germline CDR1 and CDR2 sequences are SGDLS and YYNGEE. For the CDR3, the DNA is TGTGCCAGCAGCGTCTCACTAGCGGGGGGGTCCACCGGGGAGCTGTTTTTT. Protein product: CASSVSLAGGSTGELFF.

This clonotype has only a few counts. The chain uses TRBV20-1 and TRBJ1-4; 10 positions agree with TRBD1. The CDR3 runs to 15 residues. Germline lookup yields CDR1 DFQATT and CDR2 SNEGSKA (reference sequence). Trimming took 0 bases from V and 8 from J; bases not matched to a gene: 6. The CDR3, as DNA: TGCAGTGCTAGAGATCAGGGACAGGGGAGGGAAAAACTGTTTTTT. Encoded protein: CSARDQGQGREKLFF.

This clonotype was found many times. This chain uses TRBV20-1 with TRBJ2-7; TRBD1 matches 8 bases. The CDR3 is 15 residues long. Germline CDR1 DFQATT, CDR2 SNEGSKA (reference sequence). Trimming took 2 bases from V and 2 from J; bases not matched to a gene: 8. CDR3 protein: CSARTPAGGPYEQYF. The CDR3 DNA sequence: TGCAGTGCTAGAACCCCGGCAGGGGGCCCCTACGAGCAGTACTTC.

The V and J genes are TRBV7-9 and TRBJ2-7, with TRBD1 as a possible D gene (5 bases). The CDR3 is made up of 13 amino acids. Germline V CDR1 and CDR2: SEHNR, FQNEAQ (reference sequence). The V end lost 7 bases, the J end lost 0 bases, and 10 bases lay between the germline ends. The CDR3 sequence: CASTDSLSYEQYF. The CDR3 DNA reads TGTGCCAGCACCGACAGCCTCTCCTACGAGCAGTACTTC.

The gene calls are TRBV6-2 or TRBV6-3 and TRBJ1-6; D gene unclear. Germline V lookup: CDR1 MNHEY, CDR2 SVGEGT. The V and J ends lost 2 bases and 10 bases respectively, with 9 bases between them. The CDR3 is made up of 13 amino acids. The DNA for the CDR3 is TGTGCCAGCAGTTACGGCGCGGGCTCACCCCTCCACTTT. Encoded protein: CASSYGAGSPLHF.

This chain connects TRBV12-5 to TRBJ1-1; a possible D gene is TRBD1 (5 bases). CDR3 length equals 15 residues. Trimming took 4 bases from V and 1 from J, leaving 13 bases between them. CDR1 LGHNT and CDR2 FRNRAP come from the germline V gene. This chain's CDR3 is CASGWWIDRNTEAFF. DNA for the CDR3: TGTGCTAGTGGTTGGTGGATCGACAGGAACACTGAAGCTTTCTTT.

This clonotype has a handful of counts. The rearrangement uses TRBV13 and TRBJ1-4; no clear D. The germline gives CDR1 PRHDT, CDR2 FYEKMQ (reference sequence). V lost 0 bases and J 4 bases, leaving 15 bases between the germline ends. CDR3 size: 17 residues. The CDR3 DNA follows: TGTGCCAGCAGCTTAGGCGTCGGGGAAGGAATTAATGAAAAACTGTTTTTT. It specifies CASSLGVGEGINEKLFF.

This clonotype was counted a few times. The chain uses TRBV6-5 and TRBJ1-1; D is possibly TRBD1 (5 bases). The length of the CDR3 is 15 residues. Germline CDR1 reads MNHEY; CDR2 reads SVGAGI. V lost 0 bases, J lost 3 bases, and 11 bases lay in between. The CDR3 protein is CASSYSGPRDTEAFF. The CDR3 region has the DNA TGTGCCAGCAGTTACTCGGGGCCCCGGGACACTGAAGCTTTCTTT.

The gene calls are TRBV5-1 and TRBJ2-2, with D possibly TRBD2 on 5 matching bases. The CDR3 is 14 amino acids. Germline CDR1 and CDR2: SGHRS and YFSETQ. The germline V and J ends were trimmed by 0 bases and 6 bases, with 9 bases remaining between them. DNA for the CDR3: TGCGCCAGCAGCTTGGCCGGGGATTCCGGGGAGCTGTTTTTT. It specifies CASSLAGDSGELFF.

There are many counts of this clonotype. J is TRBJ2-5 and V is TRBV11-2, with 9 bases lining up with TRBD1. The germline gives CDR1 SGHAT, CDR2 FQNNGV. V gave up 6 bases and J gave up 2 bases; unmatched junction bases: 10. This CDR3 comprises 16 residues. Written as DNA, the CDR3 is TGTGCCAGCAGTTCTACCGGGACAGGGCGGCAAGAGACCCAGTACTTC. Translated: CASSSTGTGRQETQYF.

This clonotype has only a few counts. J is TRBJ2-3 and V is TRBV5-1; D is uncertain. The length of the CDR3 is 14 residues. V was cut by 0 bases and J by 8 bases, with 13 bases left in between. The germline V gene has CDR1 SGHRS and CDR2 YFSETQ. CDR3 DNA sequence: TGCGCCAGCAGCTTGGCCCGGAGCTTGGGTACGCAGTATTTT. Amino acid sequence: CASSLARSLGTQYF.

J is TRBJ2-5 and V is TRBV12-3 or TRBV12-4; the D gene is possibly TRBD2 (5 bases). The CDR3 loop spans 12 amino acids. Trimming pared 8 bases from V and 5 bases from J, leaving 12 bases between. The CDR3 DNA reads as TGTGCCAGCTCACACAGAGGGGAGACCCAGTACTTC. It specifies CASSHRGETQYF.

The CDR3 here is CASSLGLSSDTQYF. The DNA of the CDR3 is TGCGCCAGCAGCCTTGGACTGTCCTCAGATACGCAGTATTTT. V and J are TRBV5-1 and TRBJ2-3; D may be TRBD2 (5 bases). This CDR3 has 14 amino acids. The V end lost 4 bases, the J end lost 4 bases, and 13 bases lay between the germline ends. Germline loops: CDR1 SGHRS, CDR2 YFSETQ.

This clonotype was observed a handful of times. The rearrangement joins TRBV11-2 to TRBJ2-1; TRBD1 might be the D (6 bases). V was clipped by 4 bases and J by 5 bases, with 15 bases between them. This CDR3 comprises 15 residues. Germline V gene lookup returns CDR1 SGHAT and CDR2 FQNNGV. The CDR3 region has the DNA TGTGCCAGCAGCTCGTACAGGGTACGGGACAATGAGCAGTTCTTC. As protein: CASSSYRVRDNEQFF.